This T cell receptor (beta chain) was profiled in a study of response to subunit inactivated influenza vaccine. TCRdb analysed the RT-PCR reads with MiXCR anew, one entry per CDR3 protein. The sample contains about 800,000 distinct CDR3 sequences, 21% of which appear only once. Germline V CDR1 and CDR2: KGHDR, SFDVKD. The CDR3 length is 15 residues. Trimming removed 6 bases from V and 0 bases from J, with 12 bases in between. The specimen was PBMCs from blood, collected 5 days after vaccination. The receptor was derived from a man between 50 and 59 years old who received an inactivated influenza vaccine. This chain links TRBV24-1 with TRBJ2-3; the D call may be TRBD1 or TRBD2 (5 bases each). The CDR3 DNA follows: TGTGCCACCAGTCCGGGACCTACTAGCACAGATACGCAGTATTTT. Its translation: CATSPGPTSTDTQYF.